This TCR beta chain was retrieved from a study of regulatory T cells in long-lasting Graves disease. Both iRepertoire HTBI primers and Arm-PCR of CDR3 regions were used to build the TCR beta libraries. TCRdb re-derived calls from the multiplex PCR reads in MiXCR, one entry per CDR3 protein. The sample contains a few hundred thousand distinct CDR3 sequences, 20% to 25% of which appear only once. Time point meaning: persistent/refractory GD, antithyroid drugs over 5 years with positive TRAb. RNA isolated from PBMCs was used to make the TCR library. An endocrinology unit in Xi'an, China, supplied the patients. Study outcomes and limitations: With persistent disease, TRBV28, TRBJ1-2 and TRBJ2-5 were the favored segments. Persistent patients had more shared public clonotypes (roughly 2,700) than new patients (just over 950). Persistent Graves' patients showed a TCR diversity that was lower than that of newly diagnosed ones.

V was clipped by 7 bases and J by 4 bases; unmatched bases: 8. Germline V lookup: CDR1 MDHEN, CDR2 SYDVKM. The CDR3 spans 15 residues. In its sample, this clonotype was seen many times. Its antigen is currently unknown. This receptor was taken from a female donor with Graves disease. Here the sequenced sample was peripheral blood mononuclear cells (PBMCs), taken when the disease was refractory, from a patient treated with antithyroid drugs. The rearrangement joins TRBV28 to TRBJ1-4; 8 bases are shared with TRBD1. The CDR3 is CASKQTGGGNEKLFF. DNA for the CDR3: TGTGCCAGCAAACAAACAGGGGGAGGTAATGAAAAACTGTTTTTT.